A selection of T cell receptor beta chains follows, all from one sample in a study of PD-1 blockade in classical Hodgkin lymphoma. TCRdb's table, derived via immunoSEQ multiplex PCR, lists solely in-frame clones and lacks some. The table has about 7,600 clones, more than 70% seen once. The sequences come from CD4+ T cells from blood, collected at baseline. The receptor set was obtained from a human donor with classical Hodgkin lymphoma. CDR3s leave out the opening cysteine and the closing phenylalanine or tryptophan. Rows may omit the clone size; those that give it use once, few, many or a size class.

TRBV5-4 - ASSLVGQGSYT
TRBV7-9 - ASSFGQGDNSPLH
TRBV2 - ASKRGQGATEAF
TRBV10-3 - AISEATGTGELF
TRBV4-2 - ASSQEVLGISEQF
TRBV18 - ASSPDLSYEQY
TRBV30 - AWSLRRLYSGNTIY
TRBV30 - AWTGQHNSPLH
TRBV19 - ASSTQGSLGGPQH
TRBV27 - ASSFASGSGEQY
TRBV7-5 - ARSLLRVVHNEQF
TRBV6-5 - ASSPTGLYEQY
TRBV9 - ASSVASASEQF
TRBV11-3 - ASSIGTGYNEQF
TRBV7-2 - ASSFTGDQPQH
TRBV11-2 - ASSLSSGEAYEQY
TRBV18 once ASSPGQGSYEQY
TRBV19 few ASSIQWTSGTQY
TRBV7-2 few ASSFTGFRQPQH
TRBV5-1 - ASSSLQETQY
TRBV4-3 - ASRGGSGANVLT
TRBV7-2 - ASSFGVNQPQH
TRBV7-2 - ATEDRGLLSSPLH
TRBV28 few ASRGQGARGNTIY
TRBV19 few ASSLWQGNEKLF
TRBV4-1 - ASSQQLRYEQY
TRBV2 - ASSEYSRSYEQY
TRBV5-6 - ASSPVGQVYGYT
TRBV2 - ASSVETQY
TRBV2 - ASRRLAGSTDTQY
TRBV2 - ASTGEGAAFSPLH
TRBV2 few ASGTGELF
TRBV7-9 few ASSRQGNTGELF
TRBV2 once ASRDRQDPIEAF
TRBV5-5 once ASSWTGAMNTEAF
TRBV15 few ATSRETGSGELF
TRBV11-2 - ASSRYPDRAQETQY
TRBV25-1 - ASRTGGNSPLH
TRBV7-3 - ASSLIPGPTYEQY
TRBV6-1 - AISGTGPSYEQY
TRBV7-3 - ASSQEYATSGNTIY
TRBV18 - ASSPSIRWDEQY
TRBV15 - ATSRVRTGSGYNEQF
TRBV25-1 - ASSEYATFTDTQY
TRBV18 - ASSPQEVYEQY
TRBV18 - ASSPRRSNEKLF
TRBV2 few ASSEEGGYGYT
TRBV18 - ASSRDRVNSPLH
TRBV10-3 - AIRRWTGDGEAF
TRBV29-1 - SVKLAGGLRQY
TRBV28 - ASSTLDSYGYT
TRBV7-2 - ASSLDLTGAGNTIY
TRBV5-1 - ASSLGGTNTGELF
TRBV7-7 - ASSSGGTQY
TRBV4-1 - ASSQDSGPYEQY
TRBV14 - ASSQWTSRNEQF
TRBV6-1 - ASSIGPEIYEQY
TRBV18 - ASSPIAANTGELF
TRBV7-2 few ASSLGTSGSETQY